This paragraph reports one T cell receptor beta chain. Its antigen target is currently unknown. Per-base quality was not reported, and no clone a single base away is much larger than it. Using the deep immunoSEQ assay, multiplex PCR amplified TCR CDR3 regions from genomic DNA. For each cell subset, the extracted genomic DNA was distributed evenly across all wells of several immunoSEQ 96-well plates, and each plate served as one replicate. For sorted subsets, each replicate PCR was loaded with 200 ng genomic DNA, equivalent to 25,000 to 30,000 T cell genomes. Purified libraries were measured with a Qubit 3.0 fluorometer, size-checked on a Bioanalyzer 2100, and measured again with the KAPA Library Quantification kit. Each immunoSEQ 96-well plate was sequenced on its own single-read 150-cycle Illumina NextSeq 550 flow cell. Turning to the authors' computational methods: Because the immunoSEQ output held only junctional sequences and lacked quality scores, the filtering could not match the filtering applied to full-length reads. Sequences were annotated with PyIR, a Python wrapper for IgBLAST v1.9, using IMGT germline references to assign V/J genes and CDR3. Reads with weak V/J assignments (E-value above 1e-6), missing CDR3, stop codons, out-of-frame junctions, or ambiguous translated residues were removed. V3J clonotypes were defined as sequences sharing an identical inferred V gene, J gene, and CDR3 amino acid sequence. The percentage overlap between two repertoires was calculated by dividing the number of shared unique clonotypes by the size of the smaller repertoire. RTK rarefaction, the Chao1 estimator, and Recon v2.1 estimates of unobserved clonotypes were used to assess repertoire richness. Generation probabilities were computed with OLGA for all TCRbeta clonotypes obtained by the gDNA method from several donors. What TCRdb holds here is the immuneACCESS table cut down to in-frame rearrangements. Part of the clones is not present; checked against another copy, under half of the missing clones reflect an unresolved V gene, and the others are unexplained. V, J and clone size reflect that table, while D and trimming were determined from the DNA. The sample yields around 1,000,000 clones; about 80% were counted once. The top ten constitute 0.7% to 0.95% of the sample.

The donors were healthy, HIV-negative adults with no recently reported acute infections or vaccinations. Every donor was a Caucasian adult residing in Nashville, Tennessee, USA. CD4+ T cells were enriched through magnetic negative selection, after which naive cells were positively selected on CD45RA and the remaining negative fraction served as the memory subset. Blood was obtained by leukapheresis, after which PBMCs were separated by Ficoll-Histopaque density gradient centrifugation and cryopreserved in liquid nitrogen vapor phase. Purity and quantity of every magnetically sorted T cell population were checked by analytical flow cytometry. Genomic DNA was isolated from every sorted fraction and measured by UV absorbance on a Nanodrop 2000c. This sample is drawn from a study of shared clonotypes between healthy human individuals (dated by TCRdb to the early 2020s). Regarding the research as a whole: The cohort comprised a couple of women and a few men aged 18 to 49 years. Between about 0.8 and 8.9 billion PBMCs per donor were obtained by leukapheresis. To estimate repertoire size and how much clonotypes are shared between individuals, the study performed deep sequencing of blood TCR repertoires from about five healthy adults. To increase sequencing depth and limit assay-specific biases, different laboratories used diverse techniques to prepare libraries and sequence TCR repertoires. For each donor, CD4 naive and CD4 memory were each given three plates, CD8 naive was given two plates, and CD8 memory was given one plate. General study outcomes and caveats: Higher generation probabilities were observed for clonotypes shared by all four sorted-subset donors than for non-shared clonotypes. Pairwise subsampling indicated that sequencing depth was expected to affect the degree of clonotype sharing among donors. Because the study included only a small number of donors, the genetic and exposure-history diversity represented was limited. Naive subsets generally had larger estimated clonotype richness than memory subsets. Sampling was limited to blood, and TCR repertoires in tissue likely differ from TCR repertoires in blood. Rarefaction of sorted-subset datasets indicated incomplete sequencing despite the large sequencing depth. Approximately 4.8% of naive CD4, 3.5% of naive CD8, 2% to 2.5% of memory CD4, and approximately 0.4% of memory CD8 clonotypes were shared across several donors.

CDR3 length: 15 amino acids, cysteine to phenylalanine. Only CDR3 DNA is held: 45 bases, read in frame from base 1. Based on the germline V gene, the CDR1 and CDR2 sequences are MNHNS and SASEGT. Unmatched junction bases come to 10, with V trimmed by 7 bases and J by 1 base. The TCR was taken from a man between 18 and 29 years old in good health. Some clones in this sample may be carry-over from other donors' samples. The chain is encoded by TRBV6-1 joined to TRBJ2-7; 7 of the junction bases match TRBD2. The sequenced material came from memory CD4+ T cells from PBMCs. The meaning of the sample's cell subset or site label: CD45RA-negative fraction. The CDR3 protein is CASTKRGGLSYEQYF. The nucleotide sequence is TGTGCCAGCACCAAAAGGGGAGGGCTTTCCTACGAGCAGTACTTC.